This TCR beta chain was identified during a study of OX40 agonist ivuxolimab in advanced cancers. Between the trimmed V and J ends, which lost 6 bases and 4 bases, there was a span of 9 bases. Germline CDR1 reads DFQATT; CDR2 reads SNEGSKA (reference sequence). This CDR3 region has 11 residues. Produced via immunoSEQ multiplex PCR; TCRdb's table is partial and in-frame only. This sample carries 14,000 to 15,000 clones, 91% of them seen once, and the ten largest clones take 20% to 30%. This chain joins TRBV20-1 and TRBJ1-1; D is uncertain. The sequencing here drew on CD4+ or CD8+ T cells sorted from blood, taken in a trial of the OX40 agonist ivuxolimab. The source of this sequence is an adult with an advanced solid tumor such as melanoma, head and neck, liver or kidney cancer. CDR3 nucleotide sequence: TGCAGTGCCCACGACGGCACTGAAGCTTTCTTT. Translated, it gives CSAHDGTEAFF.